Listed below are T cell receptor beta chains from one sample, sequenced in a study of Tregs in tolerant kidney transplant recipients. The method was immunoSEQ multiplex PCR; TCRdb's version includes in-frame clones alone and lacks a portion of them. The repertoire holds more than 75,000 clones, with 80% to 95% as singletons. The specimen comprised CD4+ T cells from blood, sampled before the transplant. The receptors derive from a human donor who received a combined kidney and bone marrow transplant. Each CDR3 is given with its conserved first and last residue. Fields, in order: J gene, D gene, V gene, clone size, CDR3 protein, CDR3 DNA. D genes are given only for firm matches. The size of a clone is reported for some rows only, either as once, few or many, or as a class for expanded clones.

>TRBJ2-1|TRBD2|TRBV5-1|NA
CASSLATGGGNEQFF
TGCGCCAGCAGCTTGGCGACGGGAGGCGGCAATGAGCAGTTCTTC
>TRBJ2-3|NA|TRBV14|NA
CASSQGRGASTDTQYF
TGTGCCAGCAGCCAAGGCAGGGGAGCTAGCACAGATACGCAGTATTTT
>TRBJ1-1|NA|TRBV11-3|NA
CASSFSPRLNTEAFF
TGTGCCAGCAGCTTCTCCCCGAGGCTGAACACTGAAGCTTTCTTT
>TRBJ1-1|TRBD1|TRBV6-5|NA
CTSSLRDRMRAFF
TGTACCAGCAGCCTCCGGGACAGGATGCGTGCTTTCTTT
>TRBJ1-4|TRBD1|TRBV30|NA
CAWSPSRDREWNEKLFF
TGTGCCTGGAGTCCGTCCCGGGACAGGGAATGGAATGAAAAACTGTTTTTT
>TRBJ1-2|NA|TRBV6-5|NA
CASSASDFYGYTF
TGTGCCAGCAGTGCCTCAGACTTCTATGGCTACACCTTC
>TRBJ1-2|TRBD1|TRBV28|NA
CASSSGGEDYGYTF
TGTGCCAGCAGTTCAGGGGGCGAGGACTATGGCTACACCTTC
>TRBJ2-1|TRBD2|TRBV15|NA
CATSRKTSGGANEQFF
TGTGCCACCAGCAGAAAGACTAGCGGGGGGGCCAATGAGCAGTTCTTC
>TRBJ2-5|NA|TRBV21-1|NA
CASGGQGNRETQYF
TGTGCCAGCGGGGGACAGGGGAATAGAGAGACCCAGTACTTC
>TRBJ2-7|TRBD1|TRBV27|NA
CASRARGPTYEQYF
TGTGCCAGCCGCGCAAGGGGGCCGACCTACGAGCAGTACTTC
>TRBJ2-3|TRBD2|TRBV7-8|NA
CASSYNSGRATDTQYF
TGTGCCAGCAGCTATAATAGCGGGAGGGCAACAGATACGCAGTATTTT
>TRBJ2-7|NA|TRBV2|NA
CASSNGRRDYEQYF
TGTGCCAGCAGTAATGGGAGACGGGACTACGAGCAGTACTTC
>TRBJ2-7|TRBD1|TRBV6-6|NA
CASSYEGARYEQYF
TGTGCCAGCAGTTACGAGGGGGCGCGGTACGAGCAGTACTTC
>TRBJ1-1|TRBD1|TRBV6-4|NA
CASSDFWTGMNTEAFF
TGTGCCAGCAGTGACTTTTGGACAGGGATGAACACTGAAGCTTTCTTT
>TRBJ1-2|NA|TRBV29-1|NA
CSVAGQTNYGYTF
TGCAGCGTTGCCGGACAGACTAACTATGGCTACACCTTC
>TRBJ1-6|NA|TRBV11-2|NA
CASSFGTTNSPLHF
TGTGCCAGCAGCTTCGGGACTACTAATTCACCCCTCCACTTT
>TRBJ1-5|TRBD1|TRBV27|NA
CASSSQGGHNQPQHF
TGTGCCAGCAGTTCACAGGGGGGACACAATCAGCCCCAGCATTTT
>TRBJ2-7|TRBD2|TRBV6-1|NA
CASSTRDYSYYEQYF
TGTGCCAGCAGTACCCGGGACTACTCATACTACGAGCAGTACTTC
>TRBJ1-4|NA|TRBV7-6|NA
CASSSDRSNEKLFF
TGTGCCAGCAGCTCCGACAGGAGTAATGAAAAACTGTTTTTT
>TRBJ2-7|TRBD1|TRBV2|NA
CASLGTGGTYEQYF
TGTGCCAGCCTGGGGACAGGGGGCACCTACGAGCAGTACTTC
>TRBJ2-3|NA|TRBV18|NA
CASSAENTDTQYF
TGTGCCAGCTCAGCCGAGAACACAGATACACAGTATTTT
>TRBJ2-1|TRBD2|TRBV7-3|NA
CASSSGLAGGGEQFF
TGTGCCAGCAGCTCGGGACTAGCGGGGGGTGGCGAGCAGTTCTTC
>TRBJ1-5|TRBD1|TRBV5-5|NA
CASSSGQGRTNQPQHF
TGTGCCAGCAGCTCCGGACAGGGAAGGACTAATCAGCCCCAGCATTTT
>TRBJ1-2|NA|TRBV9|NA
CASSDGQAGDYGYTF
TGTGCCAGCAGCGACGGTCAGGCCGGCGACTATGGCTACACCTTC
>TRBJ2-1|TRBD2|TRBV19|NA
CASSIAPSGVKGNEQFF
TGTGCCAGTAGTATAGCGCCGAGCGGGGTTAAGGGGAATGAGCAGTTCTTC
>TRBJ2-7|TRBD2|TRBV28|NA
CASRAIGLAYEQYF
TGTGCCAGCAGAGCAATCGGACTAGCGTACGAGCAGTACTTC
>TRBJ2-7|TRBD2|TRBV14|NA
CASSHGGTGQYEQYF
TGTGCCAGCAGCCACGGGGGGACCGGGCAATACGAGCAGTACTTC
>TRBJ1-4|NA|TRBV6-6|few
CASSYSSREDEKLFF
TGTGCCAGCAGTTACTCGAGCAGGGAGGATGAAAAACTGTTTTTT
>TRBJ2-1|NA|TRBV5-1|NA
CASNPQTGAGYNEQFF
TGCGCCAGCAATCCTCAGACAGGAGCTGGCTACAATGAGCAGTTCTTC
>TRBJ1-5|NA|TRBV15|NA
CATIPGGYSNQPQHF
TGTGCCACCATCCCGGGAGGTTATAGCAATCAGCCCCAGCATTTT
>TRBJ2-1|NA|TRBV15|NA
CATSRGGRDNEQFF
TGTGCCACCAGCAGAGGGGGCAGGGACAATGAGCAGTTCTTC
>TRBJ1-6|TRBD1|TRBV4-1|NA
CASSQDYPAGGRRNSPLHF
TGCGCCAGCAGCCAAGATTATCCGGCAGGGGGCCGGAGGAATTCCCCCCTCCACTTT
>TRBJ2-1|NA|TRBV4-2|NA
CASSQDRSRGSGRSPLYNEQFF
TGTGCCAGCAGCCAAGATCGATCCCGGGGGTCCGGACGTTCTCCATTGTACAATGAGCAGTTCTTC
>TRBJ2-3|NA|TRBV5-1|NA
CASGWKRGASTDTQYF
TGCGCCAGCGGCTGGAAACGCGGGGCTAGCACAGATACGCAGTATTTT
>TRBJ2-3|TRBD1|TRBV29-1|NA
CSVEGWDRDRGRDTQYF
TGCAGCGTTGAAGGTTGGGACCGGGACAGGGGCAGAGATACGCAGTATTTT
>TRBJ1-5|TRBD1|TRBV19|NA
CASRRDRDSNQPQHF
TGTGCCAGTAGACGTGACAGGGATAGCAATCAGCCCCAGCATTTT
>TRBJ2-1|TRBD2|TRBV7-2|NA
CASSLERVAGVVNEQFF
TGTGCCAGCAGCTTAGAACGGGTAGCGGGAGTAGTAAATGAGCAGTTCTTC
>TRBJ2-1|TRBD2|TRBV7-9|few
CASSLALAGTYNEQFF
TGTGCCAGCAGCTTAGCCTTAGCGGGGACCTACAATGAGCAGTTCTTC
>TRBJ1-3|NA|TRBV7-6|NA
CASSLAPTSTRNTIYF
TGTGCCAGCAGCTTAGCGCCTACATCGACTCGAAACACCATATATTTT
>TRBJ1-2|NA|TRBV6-1|NA
CASSLRVSNYGYTF
TGTGCCAGCAGCCTCAGGGTGTCTAACTATGGCTACACCTTC
>TRBJ2-7|TRBD2|TRBV7-2|few
CASSLTSGRAVEQYF
TGTGCCAGCAGCCTCACAAGCGGGAGGGCCGTAGAGCAGTACTTC
>TRBJ2-2|TRBD1|TRBV5-4|NA
CASSVQGALRAGELFF
TGTGCCAGCAGCGTACAGGGGGCTTTACGGGCCGGGGAGCTGTTTTTT
>TRBJ1-1|NA|TRBV29-1|NA
CTVHRNTEAFF
TGCACCGTTCACAGAAACACTGAAGCTTTCTTT
>TRBJ2-6|TRBD1|TRBV7-8|NA
CASSWGQGALSGANVLTF
TGTGCCAGCAGCTGGGGACAGGGGGCGCTTTCTGGGGCCAACGTCCTGACTTTC
>TRBJ2-7|NA|TRBV21-1|NA
CASSKLAGHEQYF
TGTGCCAGCAGCAAACTGGCGGGCCACGAGCAGTACTTC
>TRBJ2-2|NA|TRBV6-1|NA
CASSRTATNTGELFF
TGTGCCAGCAGTCGGACAGCAACGAACACCGGGGAGCTGTTTTTT
>TRBJ2-3|TRBD2|TRBV7-9|NA
CASSLQLAGADTQYF
TGTGCCAGCAGCTTACAACTAGCGGGGGCGGATACGCAGTATTTT
>TRBJ1-1|NA|TRBV5-1|NA
CASSLKGDTEAFF
TGCGCCAGCAGCTTGAAGGGGGACACTGAAGCTTTCTTT
>TRBJ2-5|NA|TRBV5-5|once
CASSRDGVEETQYF
TGTGCCAGCAGCCGGGATGGGGTTGAGGAGACCCAGTACTTC
>TRBJ2-5|NA|TRBV29-1|NA
CSVERVSVETQYF
TGCAGCGTTGAAAGAGTATCTGTAGAGACCCAGTACTTC
>TRBJ2-3|TRBD2|TRBV6-4|NA
CASSLTSGRNADTQYF
TGTGCCAGCAGTCTGACTAGCGGGAGGAATGCAGATACGCAGTATTTT
>TRBJ2-1|NA|TRBV18|once
CASSPPSTGNEQFF
TGTGCCAGCTCACCACCCTCGACCGGGAATGAGCAGTTCTTC
>TRBJ1-4|TRBD1|TRBV10-3|NA
CAISTPGGISTNEKLFF
TGTGCCATCAGTACGCCAGGGGGTATTTCAACTAATGAAAAACTGTTTTTT
>TRBJ2-1|TRBD1|TRBV19|NA
CASSIRGQVVDEQFF
TGTGCCAGTAGTATTCGGGGACAGGTAGTCGATGAGCAGTTCTTC
>TRBJ2-1|TRBD1|TRBV7-6|NA
CASSSTSYRGKDEQFF
TGTGCCAGCAGCTCCACCTCGTACAGGGGAAAGGATGAGCAGTTCTTC
>TRBJ1-1|NA|TRBV28|NA
CASRKRDFTEAFF
TGTGCCAGCAGGAAGCGGGATTTCACTGAAGCTTTCTTT
>TRBJ2-2|TRBD1|TRBV15|NA
CATSRDFPGGGPGELFF
TGTGCCACCAGCAGAGATTTCCCAGGGGGTGGTCCCGGGGAGCTGTTTTTT